The 29 T cell receptor beta chains reported below all come from one sample, sequenced in a study of blood T cell repertoires in COVID-19 (TCRdb year 2020). The library was generated by the immunoSEQ multiplex PCR assay. Here the immuneACCESS table is served through TCRdb, limited to in-frame sequences with V and J called. Missing clones are a known gap in these copies; in checked studies unresolved V genes cover under half, and the rest lacks a known reason. The sample contains over 120,000 clones, about 85% of them found a single time. Clones ranked in the top ten supply 2% to 3% of the sample. The sample taken for sequencing was peripheral blood. The receptors shown here come from a human donor with acute or convalescent COVID-19. The donor label of this sample is uncertain.

This clone was counted a few times. CDR3 DNA: TGTGCCAGCAGCTGGCGGGAGGGCGAGCAGTACTTC. Its protein product is CASSWREGEQYF. The gene calls are TRBV7-2 and TRBJ2-7; 9 positions match TRBD2. V lost 4 bases and J lost 6; bases outside the gene matches: 1. The CDR3 length is 12 residues. Germline values: CDR1 SGHTA, CDR2 FQGNSA. Together with reference TRBV7-2 and TRBJ2-7, the CDR3 gives the full variable domain: GAGVSQSPSNKVTEKGKDVELRCDPISGHTALYWYRQSLGQGLEFLIYFQGNSAPDKSGLPSDRFSAERTGGSVSTLTIQRTQQEDSAVYLCASSWREGEQYFGPGTRLTVT.

This chain uses TRBV5-6 with TRBJ2-7; D gene ambiguous. Trimming pared 5 bases from V and 1 base from J, leaving 16 bases between. Germline V gene lookup returns CDR1 SGHDT and CDR2 YYEEEE. There are 15 residues in the CDR3. The CDR3 loop is CASSIGRQVSYEQYV. In nucleotides, the CDR3 is TGTGCCAGCAGTATTGGCCGTCAGGTTTCCTACGAGCAGTACGTC.

The chain joins TRBV30 to TRBJ2-3, with D possibly being TRBD1 (5 bases). The CDR3 contains 14 residues. V shed 4 bases and J shed 0 bases, with 11 bases lying between them. Germline lookup yields CDR1 GTSNPN and CDR2 SVGIG (reference sequence). The CDR3: CAWKMQGSTDTQYF. As DNA, the CDR3 is TGTGCCTGGAAAATGCAGGGAAGCACAGATACGCAGTATTTT.

As to this clone: The sample contains more than one DNA sequence encoding this CDR3. The genes are TRBV27 and TRBJ1-1; D is possibly TRBD1 (5 bases). Germline V gene lookup returns CDR1 MNHEY and CDR2 SMNVEV (reference sequence). This CDR3 is 15 amino acids long. Between the trimmed V and J ends, which lost 2 bases and 0 bases, there was a span of 10 bases. DNA for the CDR3: TGTGCCAGCAGTTTAACAGGAAATATGAACACTGAAGCTTTCTTT. It codes for CASSLTGNMNTEAFF.

The CDR3 loop is CASSAGLAGPYQETQYF. DNA of the CDR3: TGTGCCAGCAGCGCTGGACTAGCGGGGCCGTACCAAGAGACCCAGTACTTC. V gene TRBV7-8 combines with J gene TRBJ2-5; 12 bases map to TRBD2. The CDR3 extends over 17 amino acids. The ends lost 5 bases at V and 0 bases at J; junction bases unmatched: 7. In germline, CDR1 is SGHVS, CDR2 FQNEAQ.

This clone came up once. The chain joins TRBV28 to TRBJ2-7, with D perhaps TRBD1 (6 bases). Trimming pared 1 base from V and 6 bases from J, leaving 19 bases between. Germline CDR1 MDHEN, CDR2 SYDVKM. CDR3 size: 16 residues. The CDR3 DNA is TGTGCCAGCAGTTTATCTAGTCCGGGGACAAGGGGCGAGCAGTACTTC. Amino acid sequence: CASSLSSPGTRGEQYF.

The chain combines TRBV27 with TRBJ2-7, with TRBD1 matching over 9 bases. The CDR3 covers 14 residues. Germline V gene sequence: CDR1 MNHEY, CDR2 SMNVEV (reference sequence). J lost 3 bases, V lost 9 bases, and 9 bases had no gene match. Here the CDR3 reads CASSTGGAFYEQYF. CDR3 DNA sequence: TGTGCCAGTTCAACAGGGGGCGCTTTCTACGAGCAGTACTTC.

The chain joins TRBV19 to TRBJ1-2, with 8 bases aligning to TRBD1. Germline CDR1 reads LNHDA; CDR2 reads SQIVND (reference sequence). CDR3 length equals 15 residues. The junction had 13 bases not matched to a gene; V was cut back by 8 bases and J by 5 bases. The CDR3 coding sequence is TGTGCCAGTGGCCTTAAGGGACAGGCACCTTATGGCTACACCTTC. Its translation is CASGLKGQAPYGYTF. Drawing the rest from reference TRBV19 and TRBJ1-2, the complete variable domain is DGGITQSPKYLFRKEGQNVTLSCEQNLNHDAMYWYRQDPGQGLRLIYYSQIVNDFQKGDIAEGYSVSREKKESFPLTVTSAQKNPTAFYLCASGLKGQAPYGYTFGSGTRLTVV.

This clone is a singleton in its sample. The chain carries TRBV18 and TRBJ2-3; tentatively, D is TRBD2 (5 bases). The germline V and J ends were trimmed by 2 bases and 4 bases, with 16 bases remaining between them. This CDR3 has 16 amino acids. Germline-derived CDR1 and CDR2 are KGHSH and LQKENI. In DNA form, the CDR3 reads TGTGCCAGCTCACCAAACGGACTCCCCGGCCCAGATACGCAGTATTTT. This translates into CASSPNGLPGPDTQYF.

This clone was detected only a few times. The genes are TRBV15 and TRBJ1-6, with a weak D call TRBD1 (5 bases). There are 17 residues in the CDR3. The V end was cut by 0 bases, the J end by 8 bases, with 17 bases between. The V gene's germline CDR1 is LNHNV and CDR2 YYDKDF (reference sequence). For the CDR3, the DNA is TGTGCCACCAGCAGAGAGTTACAAGTCAGGGAAGATTCACCCCTCCACTTT. Its translation: CATSRELQVREDSPLHF.

The genes are TRBV27 and TRBJ2-5, with 9 positions matching TRBD1. The CDR3 extends over 15 amino acids. The germline V gene has CDR1 MNHEY and CDR2 SMNVEV (reference sequence). V lost 8 bases to trimming and J lost 4 bases; unmatched junction nucleotides: 11. CDR3 in amino acids: CASRRGGQGTETQYF. The CDR3 DNA follows: TGTGCCAGCCGAAGAGGGGGACAGGGAACAGAGACCCAGTACTTC.

The chain joins TRBV24-1 to TRBJ2-7, with 9 bases lining up with TRBD1. The CDR3 runs 18 residues. Trimming at V came to 7 bases and at J to 4 bases, leaving 19 bases not matched to a gene. Germline CDR1 KGHDR, CDR2 SFDVKD. The CDR3 region has the DNA TGTGCCACCAGACAGGGGGGACCCGGGACAGGGTCCCCATACGAGCAGTACGTC. Amino acids: CATRQGGPGTGSPYEQYV.

V is TRBV4-2 and J is TRBJ1-2, with no clear D. V was cut by 0 bases and J by 4 bases, with 9 bases left in between. Germline V gives CDR1 LGHNA, CDR2 YNFKEQ. CDR3 length: 14 residues. As DNA, the CDR3 is TGTGCCAGCAGCCAAGATTTTACACCCTATGGCTACACCTTC. Translation gives CASSQDFTPYGYTF.

The rearrangement links TRBV18 to TRBJ2-5; the match to TRBD2 covers 14 bases. V lost 2 bases to trimming and J lost 5 bases; unmatched junction nucleotides: 4. Per the germline V gene, CDR1 is KGHSH and CDR2 is LQKENI. This CDR3 has 16 residues. CDR3 nucleotide sequence: TGTGCCAGCTCACCAATCGGGACTAGCGGGGGTGAGACCCAGTACTTC. Its translation is CASSPIGTSGGETQYF.

The chain recombines TRBV7-3 with TRBJ2-6; 10 positions match TRBD2. V lost 6 bases to trimming and J lost 2 bases; unmatched junction nucleotides: 4. The CDR3 is 16 amino acids. The germline CDR1 and CDR2 sequences are SGHTA and FQGTGA. The CDR3 sequence: CASRPTSGAGANVLTF. The CDR3 region has the DNA TGTGCCAGCAGGCCCACTAGCGGGGCTGGGGCCAACGTCCTGACTTTC.

This chain joins TRBV25-1 and TRBJ2-1, with TRBD2 matching 7 bases. V lost 2 bases and J lost 0; bases outside the gene matches: 1. Germline CDR1 MGHDK, CDR2 SYGVNS. This CDR3 has 15 residues. The CDR3 sequence: CASSEGGVSYNEQFF. As DNA, the CDR3 is TGTGCCAGCAGTGAAGGGGGGGTCTCCTACAATGAGCAGTTCTTC.

For the CDR3, the DNA is TGTGCCAGCAGCTTAGCGGTAGGGGATGGAAACACCATATATTTT. This translates into CASSLAVGDGNTIYF. V and J are TRBV7-8 and TRBJ1-3; maybe TRBD1 (5 bases). This CDR3 region has 15 residues. Germline lookup yields CDR1 SGHVS and CDR2 FQNEAQ. Between the trimmed V and J ends, which lost 0 bases and 3 bases, there was a span of 9 bases. Together with reference TRBV7-8 and TRBJ1-3, the CDR3 gives the full variable domain: GAGVSQSPRYKVAKRGQDVALRCDPISGHVSLFWYQQALGQGPEFLTYFQNEAQLDKSGLPSDRFFAERPEGSVSTLKIQRTQQEDSAVYLCASSLAVGDGNTIYFGEGSWLTVV.

The V and J genes are TRBV10-3 and TRBJ2-2; D possibly corresponds to TRBD2 (7 bases). The CDR3 extends over 15 amino acids. The germline V and J ends were trimmed by 9 bases and 7 bases, with 21 bases remaining between them. CDR1 and CDR2 from the germline V gene are ENHRY and SYGVKD. The CDR3 nucleotides read TGTGCCATGGCCCCGGGAGAAAGGGGGGGCGGGGAGCTGTTTTTT. It encodes CAMAPGERGGGELFF.

The chain recombines TRBV5-6 with TRBJ2-7, with 8 bases identical to TRBD2. Trimming at V came to 4 bases and at J to 2 bases, leaving 5 bases not matched to a gene. Germline values: CDR1 SGHDT, CDR2 YYEEEE. The CDR3 is made up of 14 amino acids. CDR3: CASSPGLVTYEQYF. The CDR3 DNA sequence: TGTGCCAGCAGCCCGGGACTAGTTACCTACGAGCAGTACTTC.

The chain couples TRBV19 to TRBJ1-2; D is ambiguous. Trimming cost V 4 bases and J 4 bases, with 22 bases left between them. The CDR3 extends over 17 amino acids. The V gene's germline CDR1 is LNHDA and CDR2 SQIVND (reference sequence). The CDR3 region has the DNA TGTGCCAGTAGTAGAGATTTCGTAGCCGGCGGAGGCTATGGCTACACCTTC. Its protein is CASSRDFVAGGGYGYTF.

The V call is TRBV29-1, the J call TRBJ2-5; 8 bases fit TRBD1. The germline CDR1 and CDR2 sequences are SQVTM and ANQGSEA. The CDR3 extends over 13 amino acids. The trim removed 3 bases at V and 5 bases at J, leaving 5 bases unmatched. This CDR3 is CSVDRGRAETQYF. DNA for the CDR3: TGCAGCGTTGACAGGGGGCGCGCGGAGACCCAGTACTTC.

The rearrangement uses TRBV9 and TRBJ1-3; tentatively, D is TRBD1 (5 bases). Trimming removed 0 bases at V and 0 bases at J, with 10 bases between. The CDR3 has 16 residues. Germline CDR1 and CDR2: SGDLS and YYNGEE. CDR3 nucleotide sequence: TGTGCCAGCAGCGTAGGAGTGGGGGGCTCTGGAAACACCATATATTTT. Its protein is CASSVGVGGSGNTIYF.

This clone came up once. The chain employs TRBV24-1 and TRBJ2-3; no definite D call. The CDR3 length is 12 residues. CDR1 is KGHDR, CDR2 SFDVKD, per germline. Trimming took off 1 base at V and 6 bases at J, with 4 bases between the two ends. In nucleotides, the CDR3 is TGTGCCACCAGTGATTTCTTGGATACGCAGTATTTT. Protein: CATSDFLDTQYF.

The V and J genes are TRBV19 and TRBJ1-2, with D possibly being TRBD1 (6 bases). V was trimmed by 9 bases and J by 3 bases, leaving 11 bases between them. In germline, CDR1 is LNHDA, CDR2 SQIVND (reference sequence). The CDR3 covers 12 residues. In nucleotides, the CDR3 is TGTGCCAGCCAGAACAGGGACTATGGCTACACCTTC. It translates to CASQNRDYGYTF.

This clone was picked up a small number of times. This CDR3 is CASRQTGRDSGANVLTF. The CDR3 DNA reads as TGTGCCAGCAGACAAACAGGAAGGGACTCTGGGGCCAACGTCCTGACTTTC. The chain joins TRBV3-1 (or the pseudogene TRBV3-2) to TRBJ2-6, with D maybe TRBD1 (5 bases). The CDR3 loop spans 17 amino acids. With 6 bases removed from V and 0 bases from J, the gap between germline ends came to 15 bases. CDR1 LGHDT and CDR2 YNNKEL come from the germline V gene (reference sequence).

The V and J genes are TRBV7-3 and TRBJ1-2; D gene uncertain. V gave up 1 base and J gave up 4 bases, with 7 bases separating them. The CDR3 is 13 residues long. The germline V gene has CDR1 SGHTA and CDR2 FQGTGA. The CDR3 sequence is CASSLNAGYGYTF. The CDR3 DNA sequence: TGTGCCAGCAGCTTAAACGCAGGCTATGGCTACACCTTC.

The chain uses TRBV11-2 and TRBJ2-3; D possibly corresponds to TRBD1 (6 bases). Deletions cut 3 bases from V and 6 bases from J, with 19 bases between. This CDR3 is 16 amino acids long. Germline loops: CDR1 SGHAT, CDR2 FQNNGV. This CDR3 reads CASSFGPLGAKDTQYF. CDR3 DNA: TGTGCCAGCAGCTTTGGCCCCTTGGGGGCAAAGGATACGCAGTATTTT.

This rearrangement joins TRBV3-1 (or the pseudogene TRBV3-2) to TRBJ2-7, with D unclear. The CDR3 runs to 13 residues. Germline values: CDR1 LGHDT, CDR2 YNNKEL (reference sequence). Trimming shortened V by 1 base and J by 0 bases, and 4 bases separated the two germline ends. The CDR3 DNA is TGTGCCAGCAGCCAAGCAGACTCCTACGAGCAGTACGTC. Translated: CASSQADSYEQYV.

The chain employs TRBV19 and TRBJ2-1; D possibly corresponds to TRBD2 (6 bases). The CDR3 extends over 14 amino acids. In germline, CDR1 is LNHDA, CDR2 SQIVND (reference sequence). The germline V and J ends were trimmed by 9 bases and 7 bases, with 19 bases remaining between them. This CDR3 is CASNTGSGGNEQFF. The DNA of the CDR3 is TGTGCCAGCAATACGGGTAGCGGAGGGAATGAGCAGTTCTTC.